The table lists the clone carrying this TCR beta chain with many counts. The germline V gene encodes CDR1 LNHDA and CDR2 SQIVND (reference sequence). This CDR3 contains 12 residues. V was trimmed by 6 bases and J by 10 bases, leaving 13 bases between them. How the authors handled the data: Reference gene primer amplification gave estimated nucleated cell counts. Only in-frame clones appear in the TCRdb table, and some are missing; sequencing was by immunoSEQ multiplex PCR. The V and J calls and clone size come from that table; D and trimming were worked out from the DNA. The sample shows about 150,000 clones, 65% to 80% of them seen only once. This sample is drawn from a study of blood T cell repertoires in COVID-19. At the level of the study: The study drew acute and convalescent COVID-19 samples from the United States, Italy and Spain. Nucleic acid was either cDNA or gDNA, and it came from T cells, B-cell-depleted T cells, or PBMCs.

This sequence originates from a man aged 55-75 years with acute or convalescent COVID-19. The rearrangement uses TRBV19 and TRBJ2-4; D possibly corresponds to TRBD2 (6 bases). Sequenced sample: peripheral blood. The DNA for the CDR3 is TGTGCCAGTAGCGACCTCCGGGGGATTCAGTACTTC. It codes for CASSDLRGIQYF.